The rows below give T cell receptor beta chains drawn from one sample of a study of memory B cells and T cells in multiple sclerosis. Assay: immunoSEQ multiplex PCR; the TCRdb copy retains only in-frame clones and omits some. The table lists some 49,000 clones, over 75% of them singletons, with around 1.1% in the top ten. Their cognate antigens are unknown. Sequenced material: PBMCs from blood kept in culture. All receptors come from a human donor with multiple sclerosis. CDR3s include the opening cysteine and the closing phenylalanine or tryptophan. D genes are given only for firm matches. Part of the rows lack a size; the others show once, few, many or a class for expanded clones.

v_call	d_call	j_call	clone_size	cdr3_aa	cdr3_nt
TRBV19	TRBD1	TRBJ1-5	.	CASSIETGGVGNQPQHF	TGTGCCAGTAGTATTGAGACAGGGGGCGTGGGCAATCAGCCCCAGCATTTT
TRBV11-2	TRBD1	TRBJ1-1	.	CASSYRGHTEAFF	TGTGCCAGCAGCTATAGGGGGCACACTGAAGCTTTCTTT
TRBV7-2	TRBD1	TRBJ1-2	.	CASSWTGGNYGYTF	TGTGCCAGCAGCTGGACAGGGGGTAACTATGGCTACACCTTC
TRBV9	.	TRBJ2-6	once	CASSALGAGANVLTF	TGTGCCAGCAGCGCATTGGGGGCCGGGGCCAACGTCCTGACTTTC
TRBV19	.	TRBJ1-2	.	CASSISRAALYGYTF	TGTGCCAGTAGTATATCGCGTGCGGCCCTCTATGGCTACACCTTC
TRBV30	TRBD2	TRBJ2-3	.	CAWSRLPPGLAEDTQYF	TGTGCCTGGAGTCGCCTCCCCCCGGGACTAGCGGAAGATACGCAGTATTTT
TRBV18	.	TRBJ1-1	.	CASSPAGTEAFF	TGTGCCAGCTCACCAGCCGGCACTGAAGCTTTCTTT
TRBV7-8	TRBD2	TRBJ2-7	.	CASSFQPGLAGGNYYEQYF	TGTGCCAGCAGCTTTCAGCCGGGACTAGCGGGGGGGAATTACTACGAGCAGTACTTC
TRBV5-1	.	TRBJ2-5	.	CASSLGVRQQETQYF	TGCGCCAGCAGCTTGGGTGTTAGGCAGCAAGAGACCCAGTACTTC
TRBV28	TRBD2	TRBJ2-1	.	CASSLGGERGLNEQFF	TGTGCCAGCAGTTTAGGCGGCGAGCGGGGGCTCAATGAGCAGTTCTTC
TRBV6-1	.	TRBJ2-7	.	CASSEYQPPYEQYF	TGTGCCAGCAGTGAATATCAGCCTCCCTACGAGCAGTACTTC
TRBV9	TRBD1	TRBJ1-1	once	CASSLGTGFDTEAFF	TGTGCCAGCAGCCTTGGGACAGGGTTTGACACTGAAGCTTTCTTT
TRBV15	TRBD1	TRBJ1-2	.	CATSRGVGTANYGYTF	TGTGCCACCAGCAGAGGGGTCGGGACAGCTAACTATGGCTACACCTTC
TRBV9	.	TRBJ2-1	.	CASSPYMSSYNEQFF	TGTGCCAGCAGCCCTTACATGAGCTCCTACAATGAGCAGTTCTTC
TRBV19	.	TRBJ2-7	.	CASSMGSGAWEQYF	TGTGCCAGTAGTATGGGCTCAGGGGCATGGGAGCAGTACTTC
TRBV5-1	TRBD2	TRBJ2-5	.	CASSTLAGGQETQYF	TGCGCCAGCAGCACACTAGCGGGGGGACAAGAGACCCAGTACTTC
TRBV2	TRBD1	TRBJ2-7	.	CASRFRDRGFYEQYF	TGTGCCAGCAGATTCCGGGACAGGGGGTTCTACGAGCAGTACTTC
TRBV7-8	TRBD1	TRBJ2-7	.	CASSAGQGAREQYF	TGTGCCAGCAGCGCGGGACAGGGGGCCCGCGAGCAGTACTTC
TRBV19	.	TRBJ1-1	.	CASSMSSVMNTEAFF	TGTGCCAGTAGTATGTCGTCGGTGATGAACACTGAAGCTTTCTTT
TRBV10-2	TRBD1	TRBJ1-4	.	CASRPYRGPTEKLFF	TGCGCCAGCAGGCCGTACAGGGGCCCTACTGAAAAACTGTTTTTT
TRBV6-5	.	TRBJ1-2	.	CASSYLDKGYGYTF	TGTGCCAGCAGTTACCTGGACAAGGGCTATGGCTACACCTTC
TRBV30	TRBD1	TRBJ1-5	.	CAWTTGTGVGQPQHF	TGTGCCTGGACCACCGGGACAGGGGTGGGTCAGCCCCAGCATTTT
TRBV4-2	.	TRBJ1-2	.	CASSLSGGNYGYTF	TGTGCCAGCAGCCTAAGCGGGGGTAACTATGGCTACACCTTC
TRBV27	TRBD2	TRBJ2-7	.	CASSLGRGGYEQYF	TGTGCCAGCAGTTTGGGGAGGGGTGGCTACGAGCAGTACTTC
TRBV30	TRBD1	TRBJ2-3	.	CAWQKDRVSTDTQYF	TGTGCCTGGCAAAAGGACAGGGTAAGCACAGATACGCAGTATTTT
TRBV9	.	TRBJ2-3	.	CASTAGGRLSNADTQYF	TGTGCCAGCACCGCTGGAGGCAGGTTAAGTAACGCAGATACGCAGTATTTT
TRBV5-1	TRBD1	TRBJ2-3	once	CASSYGTVTDTQYF	TGCGCCAGCAGCTACGGGACAGTCACAGATACGCAGTATTTT
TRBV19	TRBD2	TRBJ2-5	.	CASSTGLAGEETQYF	TGTGCCAGTAGTACGGGACTAGCGGGGGAAGAGACCCAGTACTTC
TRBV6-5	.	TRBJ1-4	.	CASSRQAFGEKLFF	TGTGCCAGCAGTCGACAGGCATTTGGAGAAAAACTGTTTTTT
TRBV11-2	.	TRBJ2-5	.	CASTLGVGETQYF	TGTGCCAGCACTTTAGGCGTAGGAGAGACCCAGTACTTC
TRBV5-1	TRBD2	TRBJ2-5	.	CASSLRGLAGGTQETQYF	TGCGCCAGCAGCTTAAGGGGTCTAGCGGGGGGCACACAAGAGACCCAGTACTTC
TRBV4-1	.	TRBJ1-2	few	CASSPAQTLSYGYTF	TGCGCCAGCAGCCCCGCACAGACGCTTTCCTATGGCTACACCTTC
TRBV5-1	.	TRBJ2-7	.	CASSLDSSSYEQYF	TGCGCCAGCAGCTTGGACTCCAGCTCCTACGAGCAGTACTTC
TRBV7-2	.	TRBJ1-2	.	CASSSTRANYGYTF	TGTGCCAGCAGCTCAACGAGGGCCAACTATGGCTACACCTTC
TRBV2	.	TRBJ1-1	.	CASSDGAGMVTEAFF	TGTGCCAGCAGTGACGGGGCAGGGATGGTCACTGAAGCTTTCTTT
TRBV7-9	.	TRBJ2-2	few	CASSSDTGELFF	TGTGCCAGCAGCTCGGACACCGGGGAGCTGTTTTTT
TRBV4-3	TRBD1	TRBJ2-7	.	CASSHIGQGSEQYF	TGCGCCAGCAGCCACATAGGACAGGGAAGCGAGCAGTACTTC
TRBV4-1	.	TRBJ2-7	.	CASSQGRIGGYEQYF	TGCGCCAGCAGCCAAGGACGGATCGGAGGCTACGAGCAGTACTTC
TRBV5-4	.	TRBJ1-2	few	CASSFQGNYGYTF	TGTGCCAGCAGCTTCCAGGGGAACTATGGCTACACCTTC
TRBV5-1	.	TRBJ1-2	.	CASSLGSGDYGYTF	TGCGCCAGCAGCTTGGGATCGGGGGACTATGGCTACACCTTC
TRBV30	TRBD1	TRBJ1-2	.	CAWEDRGYGYTF	TGTGCCTGGGAGGACAGGGGCTATGGCTACACCTTC
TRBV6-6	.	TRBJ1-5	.	CASSYYGGQSNQPQHF	TGTGCCAGCAGTTACTATGGGGGGCAGAGCAATCAGCCCCAGCATTTT
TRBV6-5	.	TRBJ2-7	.	CASSYTGGLTSYEQYF	TGTGCCAGCAGTTACACGGGGGGCCTTACCTCCTACGAGCAGTACTTC
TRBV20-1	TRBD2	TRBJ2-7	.	CAAGVSYEQYF	TGCGCCGCGGGGGTAAGCTACGAGCAGTACTTC
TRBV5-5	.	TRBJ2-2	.	CASSSPGNTGELFF	TGTGCCAGCAGTTCCCCGGGGAACACCGGGGAGCTGTTTTTT
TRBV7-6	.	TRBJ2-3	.	CASSSSTDTQYF	TGTGCCAGCAGCTCGAGCACAGATACGCAGTATTTT
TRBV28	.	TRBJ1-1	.	CASRGDIEAFF	TGTGCCAGCCGGGGCGACATTGAAGCTTTCTTT
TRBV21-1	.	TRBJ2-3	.	CASSKARAGGVADTQYF	TGTGCCAGCAGCAAAGCACGGGCAGGGGGTGTCGCAGATACGCAGTATTTT
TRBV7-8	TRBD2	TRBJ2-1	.	CASSWGGGVLDEQFF	TGTGCCAGCAGCTGGGGGGGTGGAGTATTGGATGAGCAGTTCTTC
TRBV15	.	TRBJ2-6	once	CATSKGGSGANVLTF	TGTGCCACCAGCAAGGGCGGCTCTGGGGCCAACGTCCTGACTTTC
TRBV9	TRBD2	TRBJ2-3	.	CASSPGLAGGITDTQYF	TGTGCCAGCAGCCCCGGACTAGCGGGGGGTATCACAGATACGCAGTATTTT
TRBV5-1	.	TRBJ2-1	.	CASSGRTSSAYNEQFF	TGCGCCAGCAGCGGGCGGACGAGCTCAGCCTACAATGAGCAGTTCTTC
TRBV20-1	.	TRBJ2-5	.	CSARLEGTQYF	TGCAGTGCTAGATTAGAGGGGACCCAGTACTTC
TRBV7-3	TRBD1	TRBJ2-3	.	CASSRGQGSTDTQYF	TGTGCCAGCAGCCGCGGACAGGGTAGCACAGATACGCAGTATTTT
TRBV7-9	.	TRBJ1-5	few	CASSLPHQPQHF	TGTGCCAGCAGCTTACCCCATCAGCCCCAGCATTTT
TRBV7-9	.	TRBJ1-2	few	CASSLGSVNGYTF	TGTGCCAGCAGCTTAGGTAGTGTTAATGGCTACACCTTC
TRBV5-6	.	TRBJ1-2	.	CASSFTIAHGGYTF	TGTGCCAGCAGCTTTACAATTGCCCATGGGGGCTACACCTTC